The next 24 T cell receptor beta chains were all read from a single sample in a study of cytomegalovirus exposure and HLA in healthy donors. 13 Jbeta primers and 60 Vbeta primers were used for the PCR. The table came from immunoSEQ multiplex PCR; TCRdb's copy has only in-frame clones and leaves some out. Of about 130,000 clones listed, roughly 74% are singletons. The material sequenced was PBMCs. The receptor set was obtained from a woman aged 45-65 years in good health and CMV-seropositive.

The chain recombines TRBV6-1 with TRBJ2-4; a possible D gene is TRBD1 (5 bases). This CDR3 comprises 14 residues. V lost 7 bases to trimming and J lost 6 bases, with 16 bases between them. From germline, CDR1 is MNHNS and CDR2 SASEGT. As DNA, the CDR3 is TGTGCCAGCAAGAAGCAGGGTGTAATAAACATTCAGTACTTC. Its protein product is CASKKQGVINIQYF.

The chain joins TRBV6-5 to TRBJ2-5; perhaps TRBD1 as D (6 bases). The J call is uncertain, as TRBJ2-7 better fits the DNA end. CDR1 MNHEY and CDR2 SVGAGI come from the germline V gene. The CDR3 length is 14 residues. The CDR3 region is CASSFFTGSYEQYF. The CDR3 nucleotides are TGTGCCAGCAGTTTCTTTACAGGGAGCTACGAGCAGTACTTC.

This clone was seen repeatedly, ten times or more. The chain is built from TRBV7-6 and TRBJ2-2, with 7 bases fitting TRBD1. This CDR3 is built from 14 residues. Losses at the gene ends were 6 bases for V and 8 bases for J; bases not matched to a gene: 9. Germline CDR1 and CDR2: SGHVS and FNYEAQ. CDR3 amino acids: CASRSTGNSGELFF. The CDR3 region has the DNA TGTGCCAGCAGGTCGACAGGGAACTCGGGGGAGCTGTTTTTT.

The chain employs TRBV27 and TRBJ1-2, with D possibly being TRBD1 (6 bases). The CDR3 extends over 13 amino acids. CDR1 is MNHEY and CDR2 is SMNVEV in the germline V gene (reference sequence). Trimming took off 6 bases at V and 8 bases at J, with 16 bases between the two ends. CDR3 sequence (DNA): TGTGCCAGCAGGAGGGGGGGCGCTGAGGGCTACACCTTC. Protein sequence: CASRRGGAEGYTF.

V is TRBV18 and J is TRBJ2-5; D uncertain. Germline CDR1 reads KGHSH; CDR2 reads LQKENI. The CDR3 spans 14 residues. The germline V and J ends were trimmed by 5 bases and 4 bases, with 14 bases remaining between them. DNA for the CDR3: TGTGCCAGCTCAACCACGGCGGTCGGAGAGACCCAGTACTTC. This encodes CASSTTAVGETQYF.

The chain combines TRBV27 with TRBJ2-2, with no clear D. The length of the CDR3 is 15 residues. Germline CDR1 and CDR2: MNHEY and SMNVEV (reference sequence). V lost 3 bases and J 0 bases, leaving 8 bases between the germline ends. The CDR3: CASSLPQANTGELFF. CDR3 bases: TGTGCCAGCAGTTTGCCCCAGGCGAACACCGGGGAGCTGTTTTTT.

This clone was seen only a few times. This chain uses TRBV19 with TRBJ1-5; D is perhaps TRBD1 (5 bases). V dropped 6 bases and J dropped 4 bases, with 22 bases sitting between them. This CDR3 has 17 residues. Germline CDR1 reads LNHDA; CDR2 reads SQIVND (reference sequence). CDR3 coding DNA: TGTGCCAGTAGACGATCGGGTATGCAGGGCGGAAATCAGCCCCAGCATTTT. It encodes CASRRSGMQGGNQPQHF.

J is TRBJ1-1 and V is TRBV10-2, with D perhaps TRBD1 (5 bases). This CDR3 spans 14 amino acids. The V gene lost 9 bases and the J gene lost 1 base, with 15 bases spanning the gap. Germline values: CDR1 WSHSY, CDR2 SAAADI. The CDR3 DNA sequence: TGCGCCAGTCGAGAGTGGAGGGGGAACACTGAAGCTTTCTTT. It codes for CASREWRGNTEAFF.

The chain couples TRBV7-9 to TRBJ2-7; TRBD1 might be the D (6 bases). Germline CDR1 SEHNR, CDR2 FQNEAQ (reference sequence). Trimming left V 8 bases short and J 4 bases short, with 15 bases between. CDR3 size: 13 residues. The CDR3 DNA sequence: TGTGCCAGCGGTACAGGGACGTCTTACGAGCAGTACTTC. This translates into CASGTGTSYEQYF.

The chain couples TRBV19 to TRBJ2-7, with D uncertain. The V end was cut by 3 bases, the J end by 3 bases, with 9 bases between. CDR1 LNHDA and CDR2 SQIVND come from the germline V gene (reference sequence). CDR3 length equals 13 residues. The chain's CDR3 is CASSMNSNYEQYF. CDR3 sequence (DNA): TGTGCCAGTAGTATGAACAGCAACTACGAGCAGTACTTC.

This sequence joins TRBV6-4 and TRBJ2-1; TRBD1 agrees at 8 bases. Per germline, CDR1 MRHNA and CDR2 SNTAGT. This CDR3 comprises 16 residues. Trimming cost V 4 bases and J 9 bases; bases outside gene matches: 14. For the CDR3, the DNA is TGTGCCAGCAGTGCCACCCGGGACAGGCTTTTCTCTGAGCAGTTCTTC. Translating gives CASSATRDRLFSEQFF.

The V and J genes are TRBV2 and TRBJ1-5; D not resolved. V was pared by 9 bases and J by 5 bases, with 8 bases between. CDR3 length: 11 amino acids. Germline V gene data show CDR1 as SNHLY and CDR2 as FYNNEI. Written as DNA, the CDR3 is TGTGCCAGTGGCTCCGATCAGCCCCAGCATTTT. It encodes CASGSDQPQHF.

The chain links TRBV6-6 to TRBJ1-6, with TRBD1 identical over 11 bases. Trimming removed 5 bases from V and 10 bases from J; junction bases left unmatched: 10. The CDR3 sequence is 16 residues long. Germline values: CDR1 MNHNY, CDR2 SVGAGI (reference sequence). In DNA form, the CDR3 reads TGTGCCAGCAGTCCGGGGGAGGGACAGGGGGGATCACCCCTCCACTTT. It specifies CASSPGEGQGGSPLHF.

The gene calls are TRBV9 and TRBJ2-3, with TRBD2 identical over 8 bases. The CDR3 sequence is 14 residues long. CDR1 is SGDLS and CDR2 is YYNGEE in the germline V gene. Trimming at V came to 3 bases and at J to 4 bases, leaving 4 bases not matched to a gene. The CDR3 sequence: CASSAGLAPDTQYF. As DNA, the CDR3 is TGTGCCAGCAGCGCCGGACTAGCCCCAGATACGCAGTATTTT.

This chain joins TRBV9 and TRBJ1-5; D is unresolved. The CDR3 length is 13 residues. CDR1 and CDR2 from the germline V gene are SGDLS and YYNGEE. The V gene lost 0 bases and the J gene lost 7 bases, with 8 bases spanning the gap. The CDR3 sequence: CASSVDLRQPQHF. The CDR3 DNA is TGTGCCAGCAGCGTAGACTTGAGGCAGCCCCAGCATTTT.

This chain connects TRBV5-1 to TRBJ1-6; the match to TRBD1 covers 9 bases. Germline CDR1 reads SGHRS; CDR2 reads YFSETQ. Trimming removed 4 bases from V and 7 bases from J; junction bases left unmatched: 6. There are 15 residues in the CDR3. CDR3 in amino acids: CASSQGGQGNSPLHF. The CDR3 nucleotides are TGCGCCAGCAGCCAGGGGGGACAGGGAAATTCACCCCTCCACTTT.

To note about this clone: A read error may account for a junction end that differs from germline. The chain combines TRBV4-2 with TRBJ1-2; no clear D gene. Germline CDR1 is LGHNA and CDR2 is YNFKEQ. The CDR3 totals 16 residues. The CDR3 region has the DNA TGTGCCAGCAGCCAAGAAGTCGGCCTAGCTAACTATGGCTACCCCTTC. Protein product: CASSQEVGLANYGYPF.

V is TRBV10-3 and J is TRBJ1-1; D unclear. V was pared by 6 bases and J by 5 bases, with 16 bases between. The CDR3 is 14 residues long. Germline V gene data show CDR1 as ENHRY and CDR2 as SYGVKD. The CDR3 region has the DNA TGTGCCATCAGCGGTGGGCCGAGGGAAACTGAAGCTTTCTTT. This sequence encodes CAISGGPRETEAFF.

The chain links TRBV28 to TRBJ1-5; 7 nucleotides line up with TRBD1. The CDR3 is 16 amino acids. Germline CDR1 reads MDHEN; CDR2 reads SYDVKM. V lost 4 bases, J lost 1 base, and 7 bases stayed unmatched. The CDR3 region is CASSSPGQPSNQPQHF. In DNA, the CDR3 is TGTGCCAGCAGTTCACCGGGACAGCCGAGCAATCAGCCCCAGCATTTT. The full variable domain, completed using reference TRBV28 and TRBJ1-5, is DVKVTQSSRYLVKRTGEKVFLECVQDMDHENMFWYRQDPGLGLRLIYFSYDVKMKEKGDIPEGYSVSREKKERFSLILESASTNQTSMYLCASSSPGQPSNQPQHFGDGTRLSIL.

This chain connects TRBV6-5 to TRBJ1-6; TRBD1 agrees at 7 bases. CDR1 and CDR2 from the germline V gene are MNHEY and SVGAGI. With V trimmed by 0 bases and J by 6 bases, 2 bases remained unmatched. The CDR3 has 15 amino acids. This chain's CDR3 is CASSYSGQPNSPLHF. In nucleotides, the CDR3 is TGTGCCAGCAGTTACTCGGGACAGCCTAATTCACCCCTCCACTTT.

The gene calls are TRBV19 and TRBJ1-2, with 10 bases identical to TRBD1. The CDR3 is 15 amino acids. J was trimmed by 5 bases and V by 1 base; bases with no gene match: 4. The V gene's germline CDR1 is LNHDA and CDR2 SQIVND (reference sequence). The CDR3 region has the DNA TGTGCCAGTAGTATAGGAGGGACAGGGGATTATGGCTACACCTTC. Translating it yields CASSIGGTGDYGYTF.

V and J are TRBV5-4 and TRBJ1-1; 10 bases map to TRBD1. The V segment lost 4 bases and the J segment 5 bases; nucleotides outside the gene matches: 5. The CDR3 loop spans 14 amino acids. The V gene's germline CDR1 is SGHNT and CDR2 YYREEE (reference sequence). CDR3: CASSLGQGETEAFF. As DNA, the CDR3 is TGTGCCAGCAGCCTCGGACAGGGGGAAACTGAAGCTTTCTTT.

The chain is built from TRBV5-4 and TRBJ2-1; D might be TRBD2 (5 bases). Deletions cut 4 bases from V and 5 bases from J, with 16 bases between. The CDR3 spans 15 residues. CDR1 and CDR2 from the germline V gene are SGHNT and YYREEE (reference sequence). The CDR3 DNA reads TGTGCCAGCAGCCGCCGCTCGGTCGGGAACAATGAGCAGTTCTTC. It yields the protein CASSRRSVGNNEQFF. Supplemented by reference TRBV5-4 and TRBJ2-1, the full variable domain reads ETGVTQSPTHLIKTRGQQVTLRCSSQSGHNTVSWYQQALGQGPQFIFQYYREEENGRGNFPPRFSGLQFPNYSSELNVNALELDDSALYLCASSRRSVGNNEQFFGPGTRLTVL.

The chain recombines TRBV7-2 with TRBJ2-2, with 9 bases matching TRBD1. The CDR3 is made up of 15 amino acids. The ends lost 5 bases at V and 5 bases at J; junction bases unmatched: 6. CDR1 is SGHTA, CDR2 FQGNSA, per germline. The CDR3 spells CASSPRDRETGELFF. CDR3 DNA: TGTGCCAGCAGCCCCCGGGACAGGGAGACCGGGGAGCTGTTTTTT.